These 13 T cell receptor beta chains originate from one sample sequenced in a study of blood T cell repertoires in COVID-19. Data came from immunoSEQ multiplex PCR; TCRdb stores just in-frame clones and leaves some out. The sample shows about 190,000 clones, 84% of them seen only once. The specimen sequenced was peripheral blood. These receptors came from a human donor in a cohort sampled during active COVID-19.

V gene TRBV19 combines with J gene TRBJ1-2; maybe TRBD1 (6 bases). Trimming took 7 bases from V and 5 from J, leaving 17 bases between them. CDR1 and CDR2 (germline): LNHDA, SQIVND (reference sequence). CDR3 length: 14 residues. The CDR3 DNA sequence: TGTGCCAGTAAGGTACAGGGAGCGAATTATGGCTACACCTTC. It encodes CASKVQGANYGYTF. Filled out from reference TRBV19 and TRBJ1-2, the complete variable domain reads DGGITQSPKYLFRKEGQNVTLSCEQNLNHDAMYWYRQDPGQGLRLIYYSQIVNDFQKGDIAEGYSVSREKKESFPLTVTSAQKNPTAFYLCASKVQGANYGYTFGSGTRLTVV.

The chain carries TRBV7-9 and TRBJ2-3; D is ambiguous. The CDR3 runs to 14 residues. The germline gives CDR1 SEHNR, CDR2 FQNEAQ (reference sequence). V lost 2 bases and J lost 3, with 9 bases in between. CDR3 sequence: CASSLRQLTDTQYF. The DNA of the CDR3 is TGTGCCAGCAGCTTAAGACAATTAACAGATACGCAGTATTTT.

The chain has TRBV24-1 and TRBJ2-5, with 7 bases matching TRBD1. CDR1 is KGHDR, CDR2 SFDVKD, per germline. This CDR3 spans 16 amino acids. Trimming cost V 3 bases and J 5 bases; bases outside gene matches: 11. This CDR3 reads CATSDPAGTVGETQYF. CDR3 DNA sequence: TGTGCCACCAGTGATCCCGCCGGGACAGTTGGGGAGACCCAGTACTTC.

J is TRBJ1-4 and V is TRBV6-5, with D possibly TRBD1 on 5 matching bases. The length of the CDR3 is 12 residues. Germline values: CDR1 MNHEY, CDR2 SVGAGI. With 5 bases removed from V and 5 bases from J, the gap between germline ends came to 6 bases. The CDR3 DNA follows: TGTGCCAGCAGTCGGGGGAATGAAAAACTGTTTTTT. Translating gives CASSRGNEKLFF.

This chain joins TRBV7-3 and TRBJ2-1; TRBD1 matches at 7 bases. This CDR3 region has 14 residues. J was trimmed by 10 bases and V by 5 bases; bases with no gene match: 11. Germline values: CDR1 SGHTA, CDR2 FQGTGA. CDR3 in DNA: TGTGCCAGCAGCCCCGGGACAGTCGAGCTGGAGCAGTTCTTC. Residues: CASSPGTVELEQFF.

About this clone: The sample carries other DNA sequences with the same CDR3. Written as DNA, the CDR3 is TGTGCCAGTAGTAGTACAGTTAACACTGAAGCTTTCTTT. Translated, it gives CASSSTVNTEAFF. The chain uses TRBV19 and TRBJ1-1; no firm D call. V dropped 4 bases and J dropped 2 bases, with 8 bases sitting between them. The CDR3 consists of 13 residues. Germline V CDR1 and CDR2: LNHDA, SQIVND (reference sequence).

The V gene is TRBV30, the J gene TRBJ1-1; no firm D call. The ends were cut back, 1 base at V and 1 base at J, with 7 bases in the middle. The germline gives CDR1 GTSNPN, CDR2 SVGIG (reference sequence). There are 13 residues in the CDR3. The CDR3 loop reads CAWSEQQNTEAFF. The CDR3 coding sequence is TGTGCCTGGAGTGAACAGCAGAACACTGAAGCTTTCTTT.

The gene calls are TRBV2 and TRBJ2-7, with 7 bases identical to TRBD1. Germline V CDR1 and CDR2: SNHLY, FYNNEI. The V segment lost 4 bases and the J segment 6 bases; nucleotides outside the gene matches: 9. There are 14 residues in the CDR3. The CDR3 here is CASSVLQGSAEQYV. The CDR3 coding sequence is TGTGCCAGCAGTGTTTTACAGGGGTCGGCCGAGCAGTACGTC.

The chain couples TRBV6-5 to TRBJ2-1, with 10 positions matching TRBD1. The germline CDR1 and CDR2 sequences are MNHEY and SVGAGI. Trimming cost V 6 bases and J 14 bases; bases outside gene matches: 13. CDR3 length: 14 amino acids. In DNA form, the CDR3 reads TGTGCCAGCAGGTCCGGGACAGGGGCGCTAAAGGAGTTCTTC. It codes for CASRSGTGALKEFF.

The gene calls are TRBV5-1 and TRBJ1-1; TRBD1 might be the D (5 bases). The V gene's germline CDR1 is SGHRS and CDR2 YFSETQ. V lost 5 bases to trimming and J lost 0 bases, with 11 bases between them. The CDR3 consists of 14 residues. The CDR3 DNA is TGCGCCAGCAGGAGAACAGGTATGAACACTGAAGCTTTCTTT. This encodes CASRRTGMNTEAFF.

V is TRBV15 and J is TRBJ2-7, with TRBD1 identical over 7 bases. The junction had 8 bases not matched to a gene; V was cut back by 0 bases and J by 6 bases. In germline, CDR1 is LNHNV, CDR2 YYDKDF (reference sequence). The CDR3 extends over 15 amino acids. This CDR3 is CATSREGTVLVEQYF. CDR3 DNA: TGTGCCACCAGCAGAGAAGGGACAGTCCTGGTCGAGCAGTACTTC.

A few counts support this clone. The chain joins TRBV6-5 to TRBJ2-5; D possibly corresponds to TRBD1 (5 bases). Germline-derived CDR1 and CDR2 are MNHEY and SVGAGI. The CDR3 sequence is 13 residues long. The germline V and J ends were trimmed by 6 bases and 9 bases, with 17 bases remaining between them. The DNA of the CDR3 is TGTGCCAGCAGAAATTCAGGGTTGTGGCCCCAGTACTTC. Translating it yields CASRNSGLWPQYF.

J is TRBJ1-1 and V is TRBV6-1, with unresolved D. CDR3 length: 20 amino acids. Germline V gene lookup returns CDR1 MNHNS and CDR2 SASEGT. Trimming stripped 0 bases from V and 6 bases from J, with 29 bases between. The CDR3 DNA reads TGTGCCAGCAGTGAAGCGCGAGCGGGATCCTCTTACCGGCGAGTACCTGAAGCTTTCTTT. The encoded protein is CASSEARAGSSYRRVPEAFF.